This T cell receptor beta chain was identified during a study of blood T cell repertoires in COVID-19 (TCRdb year 2020). Concerning the study at large: Samples from collaborators originated in the United States, Italy and Spain and spanned both the acute and convalescent phases of COVID-19. The material from the prospective study consisted of cDNA or gDNA derived from T cells, B-cell-depleted T cells, or PBMCs. The dataset comprised deeply sampled blood TCRbeta repertoires from subjects exposed to, actively infected with, or recovered from COVID-19. The repertoires were made available in a free public database intended to serve as a resource for research on the immune response to SARS-CoV-2. The samples were drawn from the first 160 participants of the ongoing ImmuneRACE study and from 1,200 or so subjects provided by 6 global collaborators. Sample metadata almost always included a de-identified subject ID, COVID-19 status, age in years and sex. Where available, HLA class I and class II types were obtained from metadata supplied by the sample provider rather than from assay-based typing. What the study reported, not specific to this receptor: The amount of clinical and demographic metadata varied by source and participant and was provided uncurated.

TCRbeta CDR3 regions were amplified from genomic DNA by means of the immunoSEQ Assay, a bias-controlled multiplex PCR. The original methods were these. The number of nucleated cells in each sample was estimated by amplification of reference gene primers within the assay. To quantify the absolute abundance of each unique TCRbeta CDR3 rearrangement, sequence reads were collapsed and filtered. Productive Simpson clonality was computed per sample as the square root of Simpson's diversity index over productive rearrangements. The table was pulled from immuneACCESS by TCRdb, which kept in-frame rearrangements only. Such tables lose some clones; where checked, under half of the loss comes from unresolved V genes, and the rest has no known cause. V, J and clone size are taken as reported in that table, and D and trimming were inferred from the DNA itself. The sample records around 260,000 clones, roughly 90% of which are singletons. About 3% of the sample is held by the ten biggest clonotypes.

Concerning this clone: Its target antigen remains unknown. No base qualities exist here, and no much larger clone lies one base off it.

Each collaborating institution followed its own protocols to collect whole blood in K2EDTA tubes. For TCRbeta analysis, collaborators shipped samples as frozen whole blood, isolated PBMCs, or DNA extracted from either of those sample types. Reading from cysteine to phenylalanine, the CDR3 counts 16 amino acids. The entry retains the CDR3 DNA only, 48 bases that are in frame from base 1. The germline V gene provides CDR1 SGHAT and CDR2 FQNNGV. V is cut back by 5 bases and J by 1 base, with 8 bases in the junction unmatched. The V and J genes are TRBV11-2 and TRBJ2-3, with 8 junctional bases fitting TRBD2. This receptor was identified in a woman aged 25 to 39 with active or convalescent COVID-19. Sequences were obtained from peripheral blood. Here the CDR3 is given as CASSTGGAVGTDTQYF. The sequenced DNA: TGTGCCAGCAGCACCGGGGGGGCCGTGGGCACAGATACGCAGTATTTT.